This is a list of T cell receptor beta chains from one sample in a study of T-cell reconstitution after alpha-beta-depleted transplantation in children. TCRdb re-derived calls from the PCR reads in MiXCR, one entry per CDR3 protein. The top ten clones hold over 12% of a sample with fewer than 700,000 distinct CDR3 sequences, about 21% of them seen once. Sequences were derived from PBMCs, mostly from graft donor cells, sampled 360 days after TCRalphabeta/CD19-depleted stem cell transplant. The receptors shown here come from a boy younger than two who had a stem cell transplant for acute myeloid leukemia, so the T cells may come from the graft donor. Both conserved end residues are part of each CDR3. A D gene is named only where the DNA matches it firmly. Size values are once, few and many counts, or a class for expanded clones, and some rows have none.

J gene: TRBJ2-1; V gene: TRBV20-1; clone size: few; D gene: TRBD1; CDR3 DNA: TGCAGTGCCCAGACAGGGGGCTTCCTATACGAGCAGTTCTTC; CDR3 protein: CSAQTGGFLYEQFF
J gene: TRBJ2-1; V gene: TRBV24-1; clone size: few; D gene: TRBD2; CDR3 DNA: TGTGCTGTAGCTAGCGGGGTCGGGAATGAGCAGTTCTTC; CDR3 protein: CAVASGVGNEQFF
J gene: TRBJ2-1; V gene: TRBV29-1; clone size: many; D gene: -; CDR3 DNA: TGCAGCGTTGGAGGGGGGCCCCTCGATGAGCAGTTCTTC; CDR3 protein: CSVGGGPLDEQFF
J gene: TRBJ2-1; V gene: TRBV27; clone size: few; D gene: -; CDR3 DNA: TGTGCCAGCTCTCGGGCAGGGACCTACAATGAGCAGTTCTTC; CDR3 protein: CASSRAGTYNEQFF
J gene: TRBJ2-7; V gene: TRBV7-9; clone size: many; D gene: TRBD2; CDR3 DNA: TGTGCCAGCAGCTCGAGCGGGGGTCTCTACGAGCAGTACTTC; CDR3 protein: CASSSSGGLYEQYF
J gene: TRBJ2-7; V gene: TRBV20-1; clone size: many; D gene: TRBD1; CDR3 DNA: TGCAGTGCTAGAGAACCGACAGGGGAGTCCTACGAGCAGTACTTC; CDR3 protein: CSAREPTGESYEQYF
J gene: TRBJ1-4; V gene: TRBV7-2; clone size: -; D gene: TRBD1; CDR3 DNA: TGTGCCAGCAATCGGGACAGGGGGGAAAAACTGTTTTTT; CDR3 protein: CASNRDRGEKLFF
J gene: TRBJ2-5; V gene: TRBV13; clone size: -; D gene: -; CDR3 DNA: TGTGCCAGCAGCCTCTATCCACTTCACTTC; CDR3 protein: CASSLYPLHF
J gene: TRBJ2-7; V gene: TRBV18; clone size: -; D gene: TRBD2; CDR3 DNA: TGTGCCAGCTCACCACCAGGCCTAGCGGGGAACTACGAGCAGTACTTC; CDR3 protein: CASSPPGLAGNYEQYF
J gene: TRBJ2-1; V gene: TRBV12-3/TRBV12-4; clone size: many; D gene: -; CDR3 DNA: TGTGCCAGCAACGCTTACCCCAATGAGCAGTTCTTC; CDR3 protein: CASNAYPNEQFF
J gene: TRBJ2-3; V gene: TRBV24-1; clone size: -; D gene: -; CDR3 DNA: TGTGCCACCAGTGGTCCCGGACAGCATATCATCAGCACAGATACGCAGTATTTT; CDR3 protein: CATSGPGQHIISTDTQYF
J gene: TRBJ2-7; V gene: TRBV5-1; clone size: few; D gene: -; CDR3 DNA: TGCGCCAGCAGCTTGGGGACCCACGGCCGGTACGAGCAGTACTTC; CDR3 protein: CASSLGTHGRYEQYF
J gene: TRBJ2-3; V gene: TRBV5-4; clone size: few; D gene: TRBD2; CDR3 DNA: TGTGCCAGCAGCTTGGCCATGGGACTAGGAGGGGATACGCAGTATTTT; CDR3 protein: CASSLAMGLGGDTQYF
J gene: TRBJ1-5; V gene: TRBV2; clone size: -; D gene: -; CDR3 DNA: TGTGCCAGCAGGGGAGGGACAACAAATCAGCCCCAGCATTTT; CDR3 protein: CASRGGTTNQPQHF
J gene: TRBJ1-2; V gene: TRBV29-1; clone size: -; D gene: -; CDR3 DNA: TGCAGCGTACCAACAGGGACGAACTATGGCTACACCTTC; CDR3 protein: CSVPTGTNYGYTF
J gene: TRBJ1-2; V gene: TRBV20-1; clone size: -; D gene: TRBD1; CDR3 DNA: TGCTGTGCTAGAGACCCGGTGACCGGGACAGGGGGCTATGGCTACACCTTC; CDR3 protein: CCARDPVTGTGGYGYTF